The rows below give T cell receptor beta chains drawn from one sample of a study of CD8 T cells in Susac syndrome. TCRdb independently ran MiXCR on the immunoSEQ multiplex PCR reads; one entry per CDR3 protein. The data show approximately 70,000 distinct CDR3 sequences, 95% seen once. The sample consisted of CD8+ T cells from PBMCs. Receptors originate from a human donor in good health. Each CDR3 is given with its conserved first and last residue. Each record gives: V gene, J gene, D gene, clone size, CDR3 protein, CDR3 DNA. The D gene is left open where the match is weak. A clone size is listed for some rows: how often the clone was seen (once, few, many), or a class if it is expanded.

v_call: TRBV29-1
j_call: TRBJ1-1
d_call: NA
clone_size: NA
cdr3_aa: CSVEGIGFEGIEAFF
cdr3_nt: TGCAGCGTTGAGGGCATTGGGTTTGAGGGGATTGAAGCTTTCTTT

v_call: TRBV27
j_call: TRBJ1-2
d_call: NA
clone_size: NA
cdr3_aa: CASSFGPWDGYTF
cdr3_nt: TGTGCCAGCAGTTTCGGGCCCTGGGATGGCTACACCTTC

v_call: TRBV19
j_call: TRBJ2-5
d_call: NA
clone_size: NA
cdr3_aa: CATTRTPGQHQETQYF
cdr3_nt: TGTGCCACCACTAGAACCCCCGGACAGCACCAAGAGACCCAGTACTTC

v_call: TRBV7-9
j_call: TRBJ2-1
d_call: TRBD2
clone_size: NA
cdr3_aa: CASSLYGGADNEQFF
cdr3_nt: TGTGCCAGCAGCTTATACGGGGGGGCGGACAATGAGCAGTTCTTC

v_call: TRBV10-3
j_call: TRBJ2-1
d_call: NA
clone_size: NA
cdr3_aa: CAIREDGHNEQFF
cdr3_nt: TGTGCCATCAGAGAGGACGGTCACAATGAGCAGTTCTTC

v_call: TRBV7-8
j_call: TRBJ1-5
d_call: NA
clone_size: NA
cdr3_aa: CASSLGQLVISNQPQHF
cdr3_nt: TGTGCCAGCAGCTTAGGACAGCTGGTTATCAGCAATCAGCCCCAGCATTTT

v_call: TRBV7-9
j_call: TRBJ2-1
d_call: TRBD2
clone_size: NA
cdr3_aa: CASSLLGTSGSNEQFF
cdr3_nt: TGTGCCAGCAGCTTATTAGGGACTAGCGGGTCGAATGAGCAGTTCTTC

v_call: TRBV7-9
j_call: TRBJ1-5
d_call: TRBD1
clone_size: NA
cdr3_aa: CASSFSGTASSSGTQHF
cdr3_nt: TGTGCCAGCAGCTTTTCCGGGACAGCCTCCTCCAGTGGGACCCAGCATTTT

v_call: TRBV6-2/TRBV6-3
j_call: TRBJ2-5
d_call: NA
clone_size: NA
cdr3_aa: CASKGYQETQYF
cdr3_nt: TGTGCCAGCAAAGGATACCAAGAGACCCAGTACTTC

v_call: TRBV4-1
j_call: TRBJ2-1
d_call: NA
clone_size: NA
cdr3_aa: CASSQDRAGYNEQFF
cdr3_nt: TGCGCCAGCAGCCAAGATCGAGCAGGCTACAATGAGCAGTTCTTC

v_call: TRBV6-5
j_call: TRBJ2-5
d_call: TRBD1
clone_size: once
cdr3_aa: CASSYTGESAETQYF
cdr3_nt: TGTGCCAGCAGTTACACAGGGGAGTCGGCAGAGACCCAGTACTTC

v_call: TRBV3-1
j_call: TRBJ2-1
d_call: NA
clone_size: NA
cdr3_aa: CASSQGPGQQFF
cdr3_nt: TGTGCCAGCAGTCAAGGCCCGGGACAGCAGTTCTTC

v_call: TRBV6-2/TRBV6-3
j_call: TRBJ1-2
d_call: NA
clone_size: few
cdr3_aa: CASSPRSSIVGYTF
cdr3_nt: TGTGCCAGCAGCCCCCGGTCCTCCATAGTCGGCTACACCTTC

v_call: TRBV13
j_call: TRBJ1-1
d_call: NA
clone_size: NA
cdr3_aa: CASSFEQMNTEVFF
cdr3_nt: TGTGCCAGCAGCTTCGAACAGATGAACACTGAAGTTTTCTTT

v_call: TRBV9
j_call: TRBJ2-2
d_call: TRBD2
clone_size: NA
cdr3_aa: CASSVGLALNTGELFF
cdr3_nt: TGTGCCAGCAGCGTCGGACTAGCCTTAAACACCGGGGAGCTGTTTTTT

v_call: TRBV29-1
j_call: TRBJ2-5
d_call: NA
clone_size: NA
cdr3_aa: CSVKDHGTQYF
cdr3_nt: TGCAGCGTTAAGGACCACGGGACCCAGTACTTC

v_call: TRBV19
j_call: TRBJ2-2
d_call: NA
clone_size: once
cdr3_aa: CASSAGAGELFF
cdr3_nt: TGTGCCAGTAGCGCAGGGGCCGGGGAGCTGTTTTTT

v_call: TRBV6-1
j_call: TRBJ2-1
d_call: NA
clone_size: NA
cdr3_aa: CASSVFSGGSYNEQFF
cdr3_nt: TGTGCCAGCAGTGTGTTTTCCGGGGGCTCCTACAATGAGCAGTTCTTC

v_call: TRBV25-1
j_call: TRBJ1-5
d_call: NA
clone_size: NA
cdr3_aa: CASSEFQGNQPQHF
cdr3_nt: TGTGCCAGCAGTGAATTCCAAGGGAATCAGCCCCAGCATTTT

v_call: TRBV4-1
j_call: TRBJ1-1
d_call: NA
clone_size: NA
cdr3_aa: CASSQGQGTEAFF
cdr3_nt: TGCGCCAGCAGCCAAGGGCAGGGAACTGAAGCTTTCTTT

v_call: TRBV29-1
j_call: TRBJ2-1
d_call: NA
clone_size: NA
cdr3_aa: CSVGREQFF
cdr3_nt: TGCAGCGTTGGACGAGAGCAGTTCTTC

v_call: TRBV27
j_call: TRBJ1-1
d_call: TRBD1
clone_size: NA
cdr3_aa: CASSILSGTVNTEAFF
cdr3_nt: TGTGCCAGCAGTATCCTCTCCGGGACAGTGAACACTGAAGCTTTCTTT

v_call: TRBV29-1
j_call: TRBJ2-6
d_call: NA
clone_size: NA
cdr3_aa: CSARGDSGANVLTF
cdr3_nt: TGCAGCGCCCGCGGGGACTCTGGGGCCAACGTCCTGACTTTC

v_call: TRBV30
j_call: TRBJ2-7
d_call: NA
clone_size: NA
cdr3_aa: CAWSPGSYEQYF
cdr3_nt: TGTGCCTGGAGTCCAGGGTCCTACGAGCAGTACTTC

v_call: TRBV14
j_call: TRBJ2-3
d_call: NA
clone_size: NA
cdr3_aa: CASSYSGGADTQYF
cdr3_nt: TGTGCCAGCAGCTATTCGGGGGGCGCAGATACGCAGTATTTT

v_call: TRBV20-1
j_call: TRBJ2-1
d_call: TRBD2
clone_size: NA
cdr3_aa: CSARPLRTSTNEQFF
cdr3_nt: TGCAGTGCTAGGCCCTTGAGGACTAGTACCAATGAGCAGTTCTTC

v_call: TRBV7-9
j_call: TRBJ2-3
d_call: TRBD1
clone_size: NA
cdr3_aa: CASSPQPGTGADTQYF
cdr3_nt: TGTGCCAGCAGCCCACAGCCCGGGACAGGGGCAGATACGCAGTATTTT

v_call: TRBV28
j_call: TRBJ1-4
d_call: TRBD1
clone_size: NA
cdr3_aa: CASTAPGQKAEKLFF
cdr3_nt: TGTGCCAGCACCGCTCCGGGACAGAAAGCTGAAAAACTGTTTTTT

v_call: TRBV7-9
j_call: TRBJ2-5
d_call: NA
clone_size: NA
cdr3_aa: CASSLAGRRETQYF
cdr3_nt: TGTGCCAGCAGCTTAGCGGGGAGGAGAGAGACCCAGTACTTC

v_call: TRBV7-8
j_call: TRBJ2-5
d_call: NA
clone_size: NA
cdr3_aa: CASSPREVLQETQYF
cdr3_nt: TGTGCCAGCAGCCCGCGGGAAGTTTTACAAGAGACCCAGTACTTC

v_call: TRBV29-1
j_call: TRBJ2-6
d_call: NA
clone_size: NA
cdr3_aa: CSVEDPPSSGANVLTF
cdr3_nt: TGCAGCGTTGAAGATCCGCCTAGCTCTGGGGCCAACGTCCTGACTTTC

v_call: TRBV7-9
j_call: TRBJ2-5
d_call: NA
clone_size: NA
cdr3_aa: CASSLAGETQYF
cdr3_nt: TGTGCCAGCAGCTTAGCTGGCGAGACCCAGTACTTC

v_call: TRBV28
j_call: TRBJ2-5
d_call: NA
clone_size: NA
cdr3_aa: CASQEGRRQETQYF
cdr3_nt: TGTGCCAGTCAGGAGGGTAGGAGACAAGAGACCCAGTACTTC

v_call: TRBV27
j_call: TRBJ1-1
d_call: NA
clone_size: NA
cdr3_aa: CASSLRRLAEAFF
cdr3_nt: TGTGCCAGCAGTTTGAGGAGGCTCGCTGAAGCTTTCTTT

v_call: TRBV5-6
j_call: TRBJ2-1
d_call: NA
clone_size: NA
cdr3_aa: CASSLLRQVNEQFF
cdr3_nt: TGTGCCAGCAGCTTATTGCGACAGGTCAATGAGCAGTTCTTC

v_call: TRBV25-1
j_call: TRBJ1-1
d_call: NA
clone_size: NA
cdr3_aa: CASSEDRRNTEAFF
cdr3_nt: TGTGCCAGCAGTGAGGACCGGCGGAACACTGAAGCTTTCTTT

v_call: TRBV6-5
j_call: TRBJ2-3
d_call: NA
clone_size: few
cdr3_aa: CASSSGDTQYF
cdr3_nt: TGTGCCTCCTCCTCGGGGGATACGCAGTATTTT